This T cell receptor beta chain was sequenced in a study of blood T cell repertoires in COVID-19. Background on the study: Spain, Italy and the United States supplied samples that represented acute and convalescent COVID-19. Sources were T cells, B-cell-depleted T cells, or PBMCs; the material itself was cDNA or gDNA.

Authors' processing steps: Quantification of nucleated cells was approximated via reference gene primer amplification. Sequencing used immunoSEQ multiplex PCR; TCRdb keeps in-frame clones, though not all of them. V, J and clone size are taken as reported in that table, and D and trimming were inferred from the DNA itself. The repertoire consists of fewer than 400,000 clones, with around 87% occurring once and the leading ten covering about 3%. V lost 2 bases, J lost 2 bases, and 4 bases stayed unmatched. CDR3 length: 16 amino acids. Germline assignment: CDR1 SGHTA and CDR2 FQGNSA. This clonotype originated in a human donor in a cohort sampled during active COVID-19. The chain links TRBV7-2 to TRBJ1-3; 9 nucleotides agree with TRBD1. What was sequenced was peripheral blood. The DNA for the CDR3 is TGTGCCAGCAGCTTAAGCGACAGGGGGACTGGAAACACCATATATTTT. Its translation is CASSLSDRGTGNTIYF.